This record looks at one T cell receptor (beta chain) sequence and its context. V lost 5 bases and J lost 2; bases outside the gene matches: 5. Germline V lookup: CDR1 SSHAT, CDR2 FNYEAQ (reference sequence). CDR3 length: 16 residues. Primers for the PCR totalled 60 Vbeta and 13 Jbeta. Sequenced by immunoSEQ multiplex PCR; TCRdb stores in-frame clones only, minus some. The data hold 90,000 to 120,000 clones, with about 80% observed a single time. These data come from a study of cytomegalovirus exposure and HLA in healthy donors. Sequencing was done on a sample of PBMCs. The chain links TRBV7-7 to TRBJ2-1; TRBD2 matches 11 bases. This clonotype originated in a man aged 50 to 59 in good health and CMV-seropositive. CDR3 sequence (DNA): TGTGCCAGCAGCCCCGAACTAGCGGGAGCCTACAATGAGCAGTTCTTC. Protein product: CASSPELAGAYNEQFF.